This TCR beta chain was observed in a study of blood T cells in healthy people across ages. Regarding the study as a whole: Relative to aged donors, long-lived donors carried more naive CD4+ cells and displayed higher diversity. It was not possible, with unsorted PBMCs, to conclusively compare naive and antigen-experienced cells. With age, beta diversity per million T cells declined roughly linearly, significantly by 35 to 40.

With a J-beta primer mix and a sample-barcoded 5' primer, a second PCR ran about 7 to 12 cycles. Sequencing yielded, for each sample, at least 3 million paired-end reads carrying CDR3. TCRdb re-analysed the 5' RACE reads in MiXCR, keeping a single row per CDR3 protein. The table lists 720,000 or so distinct CDR3 sequences, about 43% of them singletons. In germline, CDR1 is LGHDT, CDR2 YNNKEL (reference sequence). The ends were cut back, 2 bases at V and 6 bases at J, with 11 bases in the middle. The CDR3 consists of 14 residues. About this clonotype itself: The antigen is not known.

This TCR derives from a man older than 75 in good health. Input material: blood. The chain uses TRBV3-1 and TRBJ2-1; possibly TRBD2 for D (6 bases). CDR3 amino acids: CASSQRGRTNEQFF. CDR3 DNA sequence: TGTGCCAGCAGCCAACGGGGGAGGACCAATGAGCAGTTCTTC.